This T cell receptor (beta chain) was recorded in a study of naive and memory T cell subsets. The beta constant-region primer was an equimolar mix of two oligonucleotides covering TRBC1 and TRBC2. Nested alpha and beta constant-region primers with the SP2 primer drove four PCR rounds on ligated cDNA. TCRdb itself ran the UMI-ligation and nested PCR reads through MiXCR, one entry per CDR3 protein. The data contain 95,000 to 150,000 distinct CDR3 sequences, around 35% of them singletons. This clonotype turned up a few times. CD4 T cells were positively selected, then CD8 T cells from the CD4-negative fraction. Trimming pared 1 base from V and 2 bases from J, leaving 10 bases between. The CDR3 has 15 amino acids. In germline, CDR1 is SGHAT, CDR2 FQNNGV.

The receptor comes from a human donor in good health. The sample taken for sequencing was central memory CD4+ T cells from blood. The chain is built from TRBV11-2 and TRBJ2-3; D not certain. The CDR3 spells CASSLGFEATDTQYF. The CDR3 DNA reads TGTGCCAGCAGCTTAGGATTCGAGGCCACAGATACGCAGTATTTT.